These T cell receptor beta chains were read from a single sample in a study of Ad26.COV2.S vaccination and SARS-CoV-2 variants. Repertoires were generated with immunoSEQ multiplex PCR, while TCRdb's copy carries only in-frame clones and drops some. The sample lists fewer than 600,000 clones; about nine tenths were seen once. Here the sequenced sample was peripheral blood, taken in a trial of Ad26.COV2.S vaccine versus placebo. The receptors stem from a person aged 18-60 years who received the Ad26.COV2.S COVID-19 vaccine or a placebo. Both conserved end residues are part of each CDR3. Each record gives: CDR3 protein, V gene, J gene.

CDR3 protein: CASSPSALSDEKLFF
V gene: TRBV28
J gene: TRBJ1-4

CDR3 protein: CASSPNGQASNQPQHF
V gene: TRBV28
J gene: TRBJ1-5

CDR3 protein: CASSLVQGGSVSYEQYF
V gene: TRBV5-1
J gene: TRBJ2-7

CDR3 protein: CASSFYGTKAGELFF
V gene: TRBV5-6
J gene: TRBJ2-2

CDR3 protein: CASSPRVRTEAFF
V gene: TRBV4-1
J gene: TRBJ1-1

CDR3 protein: CASSYGQGTEAFF
V gene: TRBV9
J gene: TRBJ1-1

CDR3 protein: CASSEELPHEQFF
V gene: TRBV25-1
J gene: TRBJ2-1

CDR3 protein: CASSLGGNRYEQYF
V gene: TRBV7-8
J gene: TRBJ2-7

CDR3 protein: CAWSLGDSSLYEQYF
V gene: TRBV30
J gene: TRBJ2-7

CDR3 protein: CASSPTGESGELFF
V gene: TRBV6-2/TRBV6-3
J gene: TRBJ2-2

CDR3 protein: CASSASSLYGYTF
V gene: TRBV2
J gene: TRBJ1-2

CDR3 protein: CAWSVQWGVEAFF
V gene: TRBV30
J gene: TRBJ1-1

CDR3 protein: CASGSLLAGRDEQYF
V gene: TRBV12-5
J gene: TRBJ2-7

CDR3 protein: CASSLTSYFPGELFF
V gene: TRBV11-2
J gene: TRBJ2-2